These 29 T cell receptor beta chains were sequenced from one sample in a study of long-term antiretroviral therapy in people with HIV. The immunoSEQ assay was v3.0, run at survey level. Clones were sequenced by immunoSEQ multiplex PCR, and TCRdb holds only the in-frame ones, with some missing. The data hold more than 25,000 clones, with 97% observed a single time. Here the sequenced sample was unsorted PBMCs, taken 7.6 years after starting antiretroviral therapy. The receptors originated from a man younger than 45 with HIV.

The chain is built from TRBV2 and TRBJ1-5; D gene ambiguous. The V and J ends lost 6 bases and 3 bases respectively, with 12 bases between them. The CDR3 extends over 14 amino acids. In germline, CDR1 is SNHLY, CDR2 FYNNEI. CDR3 sequence: CASRNWGVNQPQHF. The DNA of the CDR3 is TGTGCCAGCAGAAATTGGGGAGTCAATCAGCCCCAGCATTTT. Full variable domain (remainder filled in from reference TRBV2 and TRBJ1-5): EPEVTQTPSHQVTQMGQEVILRCVPISNHLYFYWYRQILGQKVEFLVSFYNNEISEKSEIFDDQFSVERPDGSNFTLKIRSTKLEDSAMYFCASRNWGVNQPQHFGDGTRLSIL.

J is TRBJ2-7 and V is TRBV6-6; 9 bases agree with TRBD1. Germline V lookup: CDR1 MNHNY, CDR2 SVGAGI (reference sequence). V shed 0 bases and J 0 bases; nucleotides not matched to a gene: 3. This CDR3 spans 16 amino acids. DNA of the CDR3: TGTGCCAGCAGTTACTCCGGGACAGGGAGCTCCTACGAGCAGTACTTC. This gives the protein CASSYSGTGSSYEQYF.

J is TRBJ2-7 and V is TRBV6-1; 9 bases fit TRBD1. V lost 10 bases to trimming and J lost 6 bases; unmatched junction nucleotides: 7. CDR3 size: 12 residues. Germline values: CDR1 MNHNS, CDR2 SASEGT. CDR3 in DNA: TGTGCCAACCGGGACAGGGTAGGCGAGCAGTACTTC. Protein sequence: CANRDRVGEQYF.

This chain uses TRBV2 with TRBJ1-1; no definite D call. The CDR3 is 11 residues long. Per the germline V gene, CDR1 is SNHLY and CDR2 is FYNNEI. Trimming took off 9 bases at V and 0 bases at J, with 5 bases between the two ends. The CDR3 is CASTVNTEAFF. DNA for the CDR3: TGTGCCAGTACGGTGAACACTGAAGCTTTCTTT.

The chain couples TRBV7-2 to TRBJ2-1; perhaps TRBD1 as D (6 bases). Trimming took 4 bases from V and 7 from J, leaving 17 bases between them. Germline CDR1 reads SGHTA; CDR2 reads FQGNSA. This CDR3 contains 15 residues. CDR3 DNA: TGTGCCAGCAGCTCCTTTCTCGAACAGGGAAATGAGCAGTTCTTC. It specifies CASSSFLEQGNEQFF.

This rearrangement joins TRBV30 to TRBJ2-7; TRBD2 matches 11 bases. Germline V gene sequence: CDR1 GTSNPN, CDR2 SVGIG (reference sequence). The CDR3 runs 14 residues. The junction had 2 bases not matched to a gene; V was cut back by 4 bases and J by 0 bases. The CDR3 sequence: CAWTTSGTSYEQYF. As DNA, the CDR3 is TGTGCCTGGACGACTAGCGGGACCTCCTACGAGCAGTACTTC. Filled out from reference TRBV30 and TRBJ2-7, the complete variable domain reads SQTIHQWPATLVQPVGSPLSLECTVEGTSNPNLYWYRQAAGRGLQLLFYSVGIGQISSEVPQNLSASRPQDRQFILSSKKLLLSDSGFYLCAWTTSGTSYEQYFGPGTRLTVT.

With regard to this clone: The junction departs from germline at one end; a sequencing error may be responsible. The chain has TRBV2 and TRBJ2-7; D might be TRBD1 or TRBD2, each matching 5 bases. CDR3 length: 15 amino acids. Looked up from germline, CDR1 is SNHLY and CDR2 is FYNNEI. CDR3 in DNA: TGTGCCAGCAGTGCCCGATCCACCGCTAGGGGTTTTGGGAGCTTC. The encoded protein is CASSARSTARGFGSF.

This clone was found once. The CDR3, as DNA: TGTGCCAGCAGTGGGACAGGGCACATCAATGAGCAGTTCTTC. This gives the protein CASSGTGHINEQFF. The chain carries TRBV2 and TRBJ2-1; 8 nucleotides agree with TRBD1. CDR1 and CDR2 from the germline V gene are SNHLY and FYNNEI. Losses at the gene ends were 4 bases for V and 6 bases for J; bases not matched to a gene: 5. This CDR3 has 14 residues.

The chain joins TRBV5-6 to TRBJ2-7; D remains ambiguous. Trimming removed 2 bases at V and 2 bases at J, with 8 bases between. Germline V gene sequence: CDR1 SGHDT, CDR2 YYEEEE. This CDR3 spans 13 amino acids. The CDR3 here is CASSFGTTYEQYF. For the CDR3, the DNA is TGTGCCAGCAGCTTCGGAACCACCTACGAGCAGTACTTC.

This rearrangement joins TRBV7-9 to TRBJ1-6; maybe TRBD1 (5 bases). The V gene lost 1 base and the J gene lost 9 bases, with 13 bases spanning the gap. CDR3 length: 15 amino acids. The germline CDR1 and CDR2 sequences are SEHNR and FQNEAQ (reference sequence). The CDR3 here is CASSLEGAWRSPLHF. The DNA for the CDR3 is TGTGCCAGCAGCTTAGAAGGGGCATGGCGTTCACCCCTCCACTTT.

The chain carries TRBV2 and TRBJ2-7; weak D call: TRBD2 (5 bases). This CDR3 comprises 14 residues. The V gene's germline CDR1 is SNHLY and CDR2 FYNNEI. The V end was cut by 3 bases, the J end by 4 bases, with 13 bases between. The CDR3 DNA sequence: TGTGCCAGCAGTGAGGGGAGAGGGATGTACGAGCAGTACTTC. It encodes CASSEGRGMYEQYF.

The chain links TRBV7-2 to TRBJ1-5; D remains ambiguous. The CDR3 sequence is 16 residues long. Trimming pared 2 bases from V and 2 bases from J, leaving 13 bases between. Germline lookup yields CDR1 SGHTA and CDR2 FQGNSA. CDR3 loop: CASSLRGPAGNQPQHF. In DNA, the CDR3 is TGTGCCAGCAGCTTACGAGGGCCCGCAGGCAATCAGCCCCAGCATTTT.

The CDR3 reads CASRGTSADTQYF. The CDR3 DNA reads TGTGCCAGCAGGGGAACTAGCGCAGATACGCAGTATTTT. The chain combines TRBV2 with TRBJ2-3; TRBD2 agrees at 7 bases. There are 13 residues in the CDR3. Germline V CDR1 and CDR2: SNHLY, FYNNEI. V gave up 6 bases and J gave up 4 bases; unmatched junction bases: 4.

The rearrangement joins TRBV6-6 to TRBJ1-1; 8 bases align to TRBD1. In germline, CDR1 is MNHNY, CDR2 SVGAGI (reference sequence). V shed 10 bases and J 8 bases; nucleotides not matched to a gene: 6. CDR3 size: 11 residues. The CDR3 bases are TGTGCCACCGGACAGGGTTCGGAAGCTTTCTTT. It is translated as CATGQGSEAFF.

CDR3: CASSYPRRAGRNQPQHF. DNA of the CDR3: TGCGCCAGCAGCTATCCCCGTCGGGCGGGTCGCAATCAGCCCCAGCATTTT. This chain links TRBV5-1 with TRBJ1-5; D is undetermined. From germline, CDR1 is SGHRS and CDR2 YFSETQ. This CDR3 region has 17 residues. The V gene lost 3 bases and the J gene lost 2 bases, with 18 bases spanning the gap.

CDR3 amino acids: CATSRDRGRGGADTQYF. The CDR3 DNA follows: TGTGCCACCAGCAGAGACCGGGGAAGAGGCGGCGCAGATACGCAGTATTTT. The chain combines TRBV15 with TRBJ2-3; the D gene is possibly TRBD2 (5 bases). This CDR3 spans 17 amino acids. Germline values: CDR1 LNHNV, CDR2 YYDKDF (reference sequence). The V end was cut by 0 bases, the J end by 4 bases, with 17 bases between.

V gene TRBV6-4 combines with J gene TRBJ1-2; no clear D. This CDR3 has 12 residues. Germline loops: CDR1 MRHNA, CDR2 SNTAGT. V lost 5 bases and J lost 5, with 9 bases in between. The DNA of the CDR3 is TGTGCCAGCAGTCCTCGAAGGTATGGCTACACCTTC. The encoded protein is CASSPRRYGYTF.

This sequence joins TRBV4-3 and TRBJ1-1; D remains ambiguous. The germline V gene has CDR1 LGHNA and CDR2 YSLEER. This CDR3 comprises 13 residues. V gave up 4 bases and J gave up 1 base, with 7 bases separating them. The chain's CDR3 is CASSRVGNTEAFF. The CDR3 coding sequence is TGCGCCAGCAGCCGAGTGGGGAACACTGAAGCTTTCTTT.

The chain links TRBV27 to TRBJ2-2; a possible D gene is TRBD2 (6 bases). V was clipped by 8 bases and J by 6 bases, with 13 bases between them. Germline values: CDR1 MNHEY, CDR2 SMNVEV (reference sequence). The CDR3 spans 13 residues. In DNA form, the CDR3 reads TGTGCCAGCTCCCCGGGACTCGCCGGGGAGCTGTTTTTT. Its protein is CASSPGLAGELFF.

V and J are TRBV15 and TRBJ2-5, with D tentatively TRBD1 (6 bases). This CDR3 spans 12 amino acids. Germline-derived CDR1 and CDR2 are LNHNV and YYDKDF (reference sequence). Between the trimmed V and J ends, which lost 8 bases and 5 bases, there was a span of 12 bases. This CDR3 reads CATYRAGETQYF. CDR3 nucleotides: TGTGCCACCTACAGGGCCGGGGAGACCCAGTACTTC. The variable domain in full, completed from reference TRBV15 and TRBJ2-5, reads DAMVIQNPRYQVTQFGKPVTLSCSQTLNHNVMYWYQQKSSQAPKLLFHYYDKDFNNEADTPDNFQSRRPNTSFCFLDIRSPGLGDTAMYLCATYRAGETQYFGPGTRLLVL.

The chain combines TRBV19 with TRBJ1-1; TRBD1 matches 8 bases. The CDR3 runs 14 residues. Trimming took 4 bases from V and 5 from J; bases not matched to a gene: 6. Germline CDR1 reads LNHDA; CDR2 reads SQIVND (reference sequence). CDR3 DNA sequence: TGTGCCAGTAGTAATGGGGACAGGTGGACTGAAGCTTTCTTT. Translating it yields CASSNGDRWTEAFF.

The table lists this clone with a few counts. The V and J genes are TRBV9 and TRBJ2-5, with a possible D match to TRBD1 (7 bases). Trimming pared 0 bases from V and 7 bases from J, leaving 10 bases between. Germline CDR1 and CDR2: SGDLS and YYNGEE. The CDR3 consists of 13 residues. The CDR3 DNA reads TGTGCCAGCAGCGTAGGGCAGGGGGGGACCCAGTACTTC. Protein product: CASSVGQGGTQYF. Drawing the rest from reference TRBV9 and TRBJ2-5, the complete variable domain is DSGVTQTPKHLITATGQRVTLRCSPRSGDLSVYWYQQSLDQGLQFLIQYYNGEERAKGNILERFSAQQFPDLHSELNLSSLELGDSALYFCASSVGQGGTQYFGPGTRLLVL.

The chain combines TRBV9 with TRBJ2-5; 7 nucleotides match TRBD2. This CDR3 is built from 14 residues. Losses at the gene ends were 2 bases for V and 5 bases for J; bases not matched to a gene: 6. Per the germline V gene, CDR1 is SGDLS and CDR2 is YYNGEE. The CDR3: CASSVLGEGETQYF. CDR3 nucleotides: TGTGCCAGCAGCGTCCTAGGGGAGGGGGAGACCCAGTACTTC.

The rearrangement uses TRBV7-2 and TRBJ2-5; no clear D gene. V gave up 1 base and J gave up 5 bases, with 8 bases separating them. The CDR3 runs to 13 residues. CDR1 and CDR2 (germline): SGHTA, FQGNSA. This chain's CDR3 is CASSLVWRETQYF. The CDR3, as DNA: TGTGCCAGCAGCTTAGTCTGGCGGGAGACCCAGTACTTC.

The chain has TRBV9 and TRBJ2-7, with D unclear. The V end lost 0 bases, the J end lost 5 bases, and 12 bases lay between the germline ends. This CDR3 comprises 14 residues. Germline V gene lookup returns CDR1 SGDLS and CDR2 YYNGEE. This CDR3 is CASSVAPDQHEQYF. The CDR3 DNA is TGTGCCAGCAGCGTAGCCCCAGACCAGCACGAGCAGTACTTC.

V usage is TRBV2 and J usage is TRBJ1-2; D remains unclear. V was pared by 3 bases and J by 4 bases, with 18 bases between. The CDR3 sequence is 16 residues long. The germline V gene encodes CDR1 SNHLY and CDR2 FYNNEI. The DNA for the CDR3 is TGTGCCAGCAGTGACCCGAGTGACGGACGGAGCTATGGCTACACCTTC. Translated, it gives CASSDPSDGRSYGYTF.

This clone was counted once. This chain uses TRBV5-4 with TRBJ2-7, with TRBD1 as a possible D gene (5 bases). CDR1 and CDR2 from the germline V gene are SGHNT and YYREEE (reference sequence). V dropped 4 bases and J dropped 2 bases, with 10 bases sitting between them. The CDR3 loop spans 13 amino acids. Here the CDR3 DNA reads TGTGCCAGCAGCCAAGGGGCAGCCTACGAGCAGTACTTC. It encodes CASSQGAAYEQYF.

The J gene is TRBJ2-2, the V gene TRBV11-2; D is unclear. Per germline, CDR1 SGHAT and CDR2 FQNNGV. V was clipped by 5 bases and J by 8 bases, with 15 bases between them. CDR3 length equals 14 residues. CDR3 bases: TGTGCCAGCAGCCCCGAGTCCCTGGCAGGGGAGCTGTTTTTT. As protein: CASSPESLAGELFF. The complete variable domain, with remaining parts taken from reference TRBV11-2 and TRBJ2-2, reads EAGVAQSPRYKIIEKRQSVAFWCNPISGHATLYWYQQILGQGPKLLIQFQNNGVVDDSQLPKDRFSAERLKGVDSTLKIQPAKLEDSAVYLCASSPESLAGELFFGEGSRLTVL.

This clone was picked up a small number of times. This chain links TRBV27 with TRBJ1-4; 7 bases are shared with TRBD1. The CDR3 covers 15 residues. CDR1 is MNHEY, CDR2 SMNVEV, per germline (reference sequence). The V segment lost 6 bases and the J segment 7 bases; nucleotides outside the gene matches: 11. The CDR3 DNA is TGTGCCAGCAGACCAGGGGGTGGTCTGAGTGAAAAACTGTTTTTT. Translated: CASRPGGGLSEKLFF.